The next 27 T cell receptor beta chains were all read from a single sample in a study of blood T cell repertoires in COVID-19. The repertoire was sequenced with immunoSEQ multiplex PCR; TCRdb's copy has only in-frame clones and lacks some. The sample includes around 130,000 clones, roughly four fifths of them seen just once. The sequencing sample was made of PBMCs or T cells enriched from blood (not recorded which). Receptor source: a woman aged 18-29 years who had been exposed to COVID-19.

This clone was detected only once. V and J are TRBV3-1 (or the pseudogene TRBV3-2) and TRBJ2-1; 8 bases match TRBD2. The CDR3 spans 17 residues. Germline CDR1 and CDR2: LGHDT and YNNKEL (reference sequence). V shed 1 base and J 3 bases; nucleotides not matched to a gene: 8. CDR3 amino acids: CASSQVGVAGIYNEQFF. For the CDR3, the DNA is TGTGCCAGCAGCCAAGTGGGGGTAGCGGGGATCTACAATGAGCAGTTCTTC.

The chain combines TRBV12-5 with TRBJ2-1; 7 bases are a match to TRBD2. Germline lookup yields CDR1 LGHNT and CDR2 FRNRAP. The CDR3 is made up of 16 amino acids. Trimming cost V 1 base and J 1 base; bases outside gene matches: 4. The CDR3 DNA is TGTGCTAGTGGTTTGGGTAGCGGGCGGTCCTACAATGAGCAGTTCTTC. This translates into CASGLGSGRSYNEQFF.

The chain uses TRBV7-2 and TRBJ2-7, with D perhaps matching TRBD1 (5 bases). CDR3 length equals 13 residues. Trimming shortened V by 5 bases and J by 2 bases, and 10 bases separated the two germline ends. Germline V gene lookup returns CDR1 SGHTA and CDR2 FQGNSA. The CDR3, as DNA: TGTGCCAGCAGCAAACAGGTTCCCTACGAGCAGTACTTC. It translates to CASSKQVPYEQYF. Supplemented by reference TRBV7-2 and TRBJ2-7, the full variable domain reads GAGVSQSPSNKVTEKGKDVELRCDPISGHTALYWYRQSLGQGLEFLIYFQGNSAPDKSGLPSDRFSAERTGGSVSTLTIQRTQQEDSAVYLCASSKQVPYEQYFGPGTRLTVT.

This clone was observed once. The V and J genes are TRBV19 and TRBJ2-7; the match to TRBD2 covers 11 bases. Germline CDR1 and CDR2: LNHDA and SQIVND (reference sequence). This CDR3 has 14 amino acids. The ends lost 6 bases at V and 4 bases at J; junction bases unmatched: 5. The CDR3 DNA is TGTGCCAGTAGCCTGACTAGCGGGATTTACGAGCAGTACTTC. This gives the protein CASSLTSGIYEQYF.

The rearrangement uses TRBV7-8 and TRBJ2-5; 12 bases agree with TRBD2. This CDR3 spans 16 amino acids. CDR1 SGHVS and CDR2 FQNEAQ come from the germline V gene. V lost 5 bases, J lost 3 bases, and 7 bases stayed unmatched. The CDR3 DNA follows: TGTGCCAGCAGCCCTAGGACTAGCGGGATTAAAGAGACCCAGTACTTC. Translation: CASSPRTSGIKETQYF.

The CDR3 sequence is CASSHGTSGVSGANVLTF. In DNA form, the CDR3 reads TGTGCCAGCAGTCATGGGACTAGCGGGGTTTCTGGGGCCAACGTCCTGACTTTC. This chain connects TRBV6-6 to TRBJ2-6; 13 bases fit TRBD2. This CDR3 is built from 18 residues. Germline trimming cut 5 bases from V and 1 base from J; bases unmatched to any gene: 5. Germline CDR1 is MNHNY and CDR2 is SVGAGI (reference sequence).

V is TRBV25-1 and J is TRBJ1-3, with D perhaps matching TRBD1 (6 bases). CDR3 length equals 15 residues. Trimming pared 2 bases from V and 0 bases from J, leaving 8 bases between. Germline CDR1 reads MGHDK; CDR2 reads SYGVNS. The CDR3 bases are TGTGCCAGCAGTGAACAGGACAGCTCTGGAAACACCATATATTTT. Translation gives CASSEQDSSGNTIYF.

This clone was recorded once. V usage is TRBV19 and J usage is TRBJ2-1; 8 bases are a match to TRBD2. J gave up 6 bases and V 0 bases, and 7 bases lay outside the gene matches. Germline values: CDR1 LNHDA, CDR2 SQIVND (reference sequence). This CDR3 is built from 16 residues. CDR3 DNA sequence: TGTGCCAGTAGTATAGATCCCAGCGGGAGATCCAATGAGCAGTTCTTC. Its protein is CASSIDPSGRSNEQFF. The complete variable domain, with remaining parts taken from reference TRBV19 and TRBJ2-1, reads DGGITQSPKYLFRKEGQNVTLSCEQNLNHDAMYWYRQDPGQGLRLIYYSQIVNDFQKGDIAEGYSVSREKKESFPLTVTSAQKNPTAFYLCASSIDPSGRSNEQFFGPGTRLTVL.

V is TRBV5-1 and J is TRBJ2-1; 9 nucleotides line up with TRBD2. This CDR3 comprises 14 residues. Germline V CDR1 and CDR2: SGHRS, YFSETQ. V lost 7 bases to trimming and J lost 3 bases; unmatched junction nucleotides: 5. This CDR3 reads CASGSGGFYNEQFF. CDR3 nucleotides: TGCGCCAGCGGCAGCGGGGGGTTCTACAATGAGCAGTTCTTC.

V and J are TRBV27 and TRBJ2-1, with D uncertain. CDR1 and CDR2 (germline): MNHEY, SMNVEV (reference sequence). V was trimmed by 5 bases and J by 0 bases, leaving 14 bases between them. The CDR3 consists of 16 residues. The CDR3 region is CASSTLRRSSYNEQFF. DNA for the CDR3: TGTGCCAGCAGTACATTGAGAAGGAGCTCCTACAATGAGCAGTTCTTC.

The chain links TRBV9 to TRBJ1-6; D remains ambiguous. CDR1 and CDR2 (germline): SGDLS, YYNGEE. V was shortened by 0 bases and J by 6 bases, with 10 bases between the two germline ends. The CDR3 has 15 residues. Here the CDR3 reads CASSVGAPLNSPLHF. CDR3 coding DNA: TGTGCCAGCAGCGTAGGGGCTCCTCTTAATTCACCCCTCCACTTT.

The chain recombines TRBV7-9 with TRBJ1-3, with 7 bases aligning to TRBD1. The CDR3 has 15 amino acids. CDR1 is SEHNR, CDR2 FQNEAQ, per germline (reference sequence). Trimming removed 4 bases from V and 5 bases from J; junction bases left unmatched: 8. This CDR3 reads CASSYTGENRNTIYF. DNA of the CDR3: TGTGCCAGCAGCTACACAGGGGAGAATCGAAACACCATATATTTT.

The chain joins TRBV5-8 to TRBJ2-5; no definite D call. CDR3 length: 12 amino acids. V lost 2 bases, J lost 5 bases, and 7 bases lay in between. The germline gives CDR1 SGHTS, CDR2 YDEGEE. CDR3 loop: CASSLMEETQYF. CDR3 in DNA: TGTGCCAGCAGCTTAATGGAGGAGACCCAGTACTTC.

The chain links TRBV7-9 to TRBJ2-7; 7 bases fit TRBD1. The CDR3 is 15 residues long. Germline V gene data show CDR1 as SEHNR and CDR2 as FQNEAQ (reference sequence). The V and J ends lost 5 bases and 9 bases, in that order; junction bases with no gene match: 16. DNA for the CDR3: TGTGCCAGCAGCCAAACCGCCAGGGGGTCAGATCGGCAGTACTTC. It specifies CASSQTARGSDRQYF.

V is TRBV7-2 and J is TRBJ2-2; D is undetermined. The CDR3 consists of 16 residues. V was trimmed by 4 bases and J by 3 bases, leaving 15 bases between them. Germline V gene data show CDR1 as SGHTA and CDR2 as FQGNSA. CDR3 residues: CASSSRLSTDTGELFF. The DNA of the CDR3 is TGTGCCAGCAGCTCGAGGCTATCAACCGACACCGGGGAGCTGTTTTTT.

This clone was counted only a few times. CDR3: CASSPDYQVDTEAFF. CDR3 nucleotide sequence: TGTGCCAGCAGCCCCGACTACCAGGTTGACACTGAAGCTTTCTTT. This chain joins TRBV7-8 and TRBJ1-1; D call uncertain. V lost 5 bases and J 3 bases, leaving 16 bases between the germline ends. From germline, CDR1 is SGHVS and CDR2 FQNEAQ. This CDR3 has 15 amino acids.

The chain is built from TRBV5-1 and TRBJ2-7; D remains ambiguous. Germline assignment: CDR1 SGHRS and CDR2 YFSETQ. V was clipped by 2 bases and J by 5 bases, with 8 bases between them. The CDR3 consists of 12 residues. The CDR3 reads CASSFQNDEQYF. Here the CDR3 DNA reads TGCGCCAGCAGCTTTCAAAATGACGAGCAGTACTTC.

The V and J genes are TRBV25-1 and TRBJ2-2; 7 bases match TRBD1. V dropped 6 bases and J dropped 0; count of bases not matched to a gene: 7. This CDR3 is 16 amino acids long. CDR1 and CDR2 from the germline V gene are MGHDK and SYGVNS. DNA for the CDR3: TGTGCCAGCAGCGAACGGGACAGCTCGAACACCGGGGAGCTGTTTTTT. This translates into CASSERDSSNTGELFF. The whole variable domain, filled in from reference TRBV25-1 and TRBJ2-2, reads EADIYQTPRYLVIGTGKKITLECSQTMGHDKMYWYQQDPGMELHLIHYSYGVNSTEKGDLSSESTVSRIRTEHFPLTLESARPSHTSQYLCASSERDSSNTGELFFGEGSRLTVL.

The V call is TRBV5-1, the J call TRBJ2-3; 13 bases line up with TRBD2. Losses at the gene ends were 4 bases for V and 4 bases for J; bases not matched to a gene: 6. Germline V CDR1 and CDR2: SGHRS, YFSETQ. CDR3 size: 16 residues. In DNA, the CDR3 is TGCGCCAGCAGCATTGGACTAGCGGGAGATTCAGATACGCAGTATTTT. It is translated as CASSIGLAGDSDTQYF.

The CDR3 sequence: CATSDLARSYGYTF. DNA for the CDR3: TGTGCCACCAGTGATTTGGCCAGGTCCTATGGCTACACCTTC. The chain combines TRBV24-1 with TRBJ1-2; D gene unclear. Germline-derived CDR1 and CDR2 are KGHDR and SFDVKD. The V and J ends lost 0 bases and 4 bases respectively, with 8 bases between them. The CDR3 runs 14 residues.

CDR3 bases: TGTGCCAGCAGTTACCCCGGACAGGGGCTGAGTAGCGGCTACACCTTC. Its translation: CASSYPGQGLSSGYTF. The chain has TRBV6-6 and TRBJ1-2, with 9 positions matching TRBD1. Germline V CDR1 and CDR2: MNHNY, SVGAGI (reference sequence). The CDR3 sequence is 16 residues long. The junction had 12 bases not matched to a gene; V was cut back by 2 bases and J by 8 bases.

The J gene is TRBJ1-5, the V gene TRBV7-9, with 7 bases that match TRBD1. There are 14 residues in the CDR3. V lost 1 base, J lost 5 bases, and 2 bases stayed unmatched. Germline loops: CDR1 SEHNR, CDR2 FQNEAQ (reference sequence). The CDR3 protein is CASSLVGGDQPQHF. In DNA, the CDR3 is TGTGCCAGCAGCTTAGTAGGGGGCGATCAGCCCCAGCATTTT.

This chain's CDR3 is CASSDVGLADYNEQFF. CDR3 in DNA: TGTGCCAGCAGTGACGTCGGGCTAGCGGATTACAATGAGCAGTTCTTC. This chain connects TRBV6-4 to TRBJ2-1; 7 bases match TRBD2. Trimming at V came to 2 bases and at J to 4 bases, leaving 8 bases not matched to a gene. Germline assignment: CDR1 MRHNA and CDR2 SNTAGT. This CDR3 has 16 residues.

The chain has TRBV5-1 and TRBJ2-2; 9 positions agree with TRBD2. Germline loops: CDR1 SGHRS, CDR2 YFSETQ. The CDR3 covers 18 residues. With 5 bases clipped from V and 0 bases from J, the junction kept 11 bases outside the gene matches. The CDR3 loop reads CASRLLREGYANTGELFF. CDR3 nucleotide sequence: TGCGCCAGCAGACTGTTGCGGGAGGGCTACGCGAACACCGGGGAGCTGTTTTTT.

The CDR3 DNA reads TGTGCCAGCTCCGGGACTAGCGCGCAAAACATTCAGTACTTC. Encoded protein: CASSGTSAQNIQYF. The rearrangement uses TRBV6-5 and TRBJ2-4, with 10 nucleotides matching TRBD2. Germline CDR1 is MNHEY and CDR2 is SVGAGI. The CDR3 spans 14 residues. J was trimmed by 5 bases and V by 8 bases; bases with no gene match: 6.

The chain recombines TRBV10-3 with TRBJ1-1; TRBD1 is a possible D gene (5 bases). The CDR3 runs to 13 residues. The germline V gene has CDR1 ENHRY and CDR2 SYGVKD. V lost 8 bases to trimming and J lost 2 bases, with 12 bases between them. CDR3 nucleotide sequence: TGTGCCATCGATCAGGGCCCAAACACTGAAGCTTTCTTT. As protein: CAIDQGPNTEAFF.

This chain joins TRBV9 and TRBJ2-6; 7 nucleotides agree with TRBD2. This CDR3 is 18 amino acids long. CDR1 SGDLS and CDR2 YYNGEE come from the germline V gene. Unmatched junction bases numbered 10, after V lost 4 bases and J lost 0 bases. The CDR3 region is CASSIRTRTSSGANVLTF. The CDR3 DNA reads as TGTGCCAGCAGCATAAGGACTAGAACGTCCTCTGGGGCCAACGTCCTGACTTTC.